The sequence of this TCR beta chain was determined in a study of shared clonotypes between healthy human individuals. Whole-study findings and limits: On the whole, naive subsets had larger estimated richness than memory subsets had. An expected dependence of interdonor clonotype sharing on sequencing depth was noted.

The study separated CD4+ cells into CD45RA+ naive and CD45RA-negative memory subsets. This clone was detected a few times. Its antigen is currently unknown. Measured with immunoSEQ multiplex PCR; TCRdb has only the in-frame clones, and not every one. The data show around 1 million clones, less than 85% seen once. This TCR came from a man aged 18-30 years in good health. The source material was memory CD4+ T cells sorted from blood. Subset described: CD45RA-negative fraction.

The CDR3 protein is CAIAGTGDYEQYF. CDR3 nucleotide sequence: TGTGCCATCGCCGGGACGGGGGACTACGAGCAGTACTTC. This sequence joins TRBV10-3 and TRBJ2-7; maybe TRBD2 (6 bases). The V and J ends lost 8 bases and 3 bases respectively, with 14 bases between them. CDR3 length: 13 residues. Germline values: CDR1 ENHRY, CDR2 SYGVKD.